The 19 T cell receptor beta chains presented below share a single source sample, sequenced in a study of T cells after posttransplantation cyclophosphamide. Clones were read by immunoSEQ multiplex PCR, and TCRdb kept only the in-frame ones, dropping some. The sample has 37,000 or so clones, none seen only once. Sequenced material: PBMCs. Every receptor here comes from a man aged 30-40 years in good health and a related stem cell transplant donor.

This clone showed up many times. This sequence joins TRBV28 and TRBJ2-7, with 8 bases identical to TRBD1. The length of the CDR3 is 15 residues. The trim removed 4 bases at V and 0 bases at J, leaving 5 bases unmatched. Germline V lookup: CDR1 MDHEN, CDR2 SYDVKM. Here the CDR3 DNA reads TGTGCCAGCAGTTCTCCGACAGGGGACTCCTACGAGCAGTACTTC. This encodes CASSSPTGDSYEQYF. The full variable domain, in which reference TRBV28 and TRBJ2-7 provide the parts outside the CDR3, is DVKVTQSSRYLVKRTGEKVFLECVQDMDHENMFWYRQDPGLGLRLIYFSYDVKMKEKGDIPEGYSVSREKKERFSLILESASTNQTSMYLCASSSPTGDSYEQYFGPGTRLTVT.

This clone occurred many times. The V and J genes are TRBV18 and TRBJ1-3; 8 bases are a match to TRBD1. The CDR3 totals 16 residues. Losses at the gene ends were 4 bases for V and 0 bases for J; bases not matched to a gene: 5. Germline V gives CDR1 KGHSH, CDR2 LQKENI. The CDR3 reads CASSQGQASSGNTIYF. Here the CDR3 DNA reads TGTGCCAGCTCACAGGGACAGGCGAGCTCTGGAAACACCATATATTTT.

As for this clone: An end of the junction does not agree with germline; a read error may underlie this. The chain couples TRBV7-7 to TRBJ2-5; 8 positions match TRBD2. Germline CDR1 SSHAT, CDR2 FNYEAQ (reference sequence). This CDR3 comprises 15 residues. CDR3 in amino acids: CASSFLAGIQETQYF. The CDR3 DNA reads TGTGCTAGCAGCTTTTTAGCGGGGATTCAAGAGACCCAGTACTTC.

This clone was seen only a few times. The rearrangement links TRBV9 to TRBJ1-2; 10 positions agree with TRBD1. The CDR3 consists of 16 residues. Germline loops: CDR1 SGDLS, CDR2 YYNGEE. The V and J ends lost 0 bases and 4 bases, in that order; junction bases with no gene match: 6. The CDR3 DNA follows: TGTGCCAGCAGCGTAGTTCCCGGGACAGGGGTCTATGGCTACACCTTC. This encodes CASSVVPGTGVYGYTF.

This clone was detected ten times or more. V is TRBV7-6 and J is TRBJ2-7; tentative D call: TRBD2 (7 bases). Trimming stripped 1 base from V and 2 bases from J, with 9 bases between. CDR1 and CDR2 (germline): SGHVS, FNYEAQ. The CDR3 length is 14 residues. Written as DNA, the CDR3 is TGTGCCAGCAGCTTAGAAGGGGGGGCCTACGAGCAGTACTTC. Residues: CASSLEGGAYEQYF.

At least ten counts were recorded for this clone. The chain couples TRBV12-3 or TRBV12-4 to TRBJ1-4; D is perhaps TRBD1 (5 bases). There are 14 residues in the CDR3. Trimming pared 8 bases from V and 0 bases from J, leaving 10 bases between. CDR3 bases: TGTGCCAGCGGGGAGACAGCAACTAATGAAAAACTGTTTTTT. Residues: CASGETATNEKLFF.

There are many counts of this clone. The chain has TRBV5-1 and TRBJ2-1; 10 positions match TRBD2. V lost 4 bases to trimming and J lost 7 bases; unmatched junction nucleotides: 14. Germline CDR1 and CDR2: SGHRS and YFSETQ. The CDR3 contains 17 residues. This CDR3 reads CASSPEAGGLPRNEQFF. The CDR3 coding sequence is TGCGCCAGCAGCCCTGAAGCGGGGGGGTTACCTAGGAATGAGCAGTTCTTC.

This clone came up many times. The gene calls are TRBV4-2 and TRBJ1-6; no firm D call. The germline V gene has CDR1 LGHNA and CDR2 YNFKEQ. Trimming stripped 5 bases from V and 4 bases from J, with 12 bases between. The CDR3 runs to 15 residues. The CDR3 reads CASSSTAVYNSPLHF. CDR3 sequence (DNA): TGTGCCAGCAGCTCTACTGCGGTTTATAATTCACCCCTCCACTTT.

This clone was detected ten times or more. The chain joins TRBV4-2 to TRBJ1-2, with D tentatively TRBD1 (6 bases). V was clipped by 0 bases and J by 9 bases, with 11 bases between them. CDR1 is LGHNA and CDR2 is YNFKEQ in the germline V gene. The CDR3 has 13 amino acids. CDR3 coding DNA: TGTGCCAGCAGCCAAGACAGGGGTGGCCGCTACACCTTC. Residues: CASSQDRGGRYTF.

This clone was found a few times. V usage is TRBV6-5 and J usage is TRBJ1-2; D may be TRBD1 (5 bases). V was shortened by 8 bases and J by 8 bases, with 15 bases between the two germline ends. The CDR3 consists of 12 residues. CDR1 and CDR2 from the germline V gene are MNHEY and SVGAGI. The CDR3 is CASSGGGYGYTF. Written as DNA, the CDR3 is TGTGCCAGCTCCGGCGGGGGGTACGGCTACACCTTC.

This clone was counted only a few times. The chain is built from TRBV9 and TRBJ2-5, with TRBD2 matching 10 bases. With 0 bases clipped from V and 2 bases from J, the junction kept 13 bases outside the gene matches. This CDR3 region has 19 residues. CDR1 is SGDLS, CDR2 YYNGEE, per germline. The CDR3 here is CASSVALPGSGGAQETQYF. For the CDR3, the DNA is TGTGCCAGCAGCGTAGCGCTCCCCGGAAGCGGGGGGGCTCAAGAGACCCAGTACTTC.

In its sample, this clone was seen many times. This chain connects TRBV27 to TRBJ2-3, with TRBD1 identical over 8 bases. V lost 5 bases, J lost 10 bases, and 11 bases stayed unmatched. This CDR3 region has 14 residues. Germline V lookup: CDR1 MNHEY, CDR2 SMNVEV (reference sequence). CDR3 residues: CASSPTGVRSAQYF. In nucleotides, the CDR3 is TGTGCCAGCAGTCCGACAGGGGTAAGATCCGCGCAGTATTTT.

This clone was observed at least ten times. J is TRBJ2-7 and V is TRBV19; D might be TRBD1 (7 bases). Trimming took 5 bases from V and 1 from J, leaving 24 bases between them. The germline V gene has CDR1 LNHDA and CDR2 SQIVND (reference sequence). The CDR3 covers 18 residues. CDR3 region: CASSRLGGDSSGSYEQYF. As DNA, the CDR3 is TGTGCCAGTAGTCGACTAGGCGGGGACAGCTCCGGGTCCTACGAGCAGTACTTC.

This clone was recorded at least ten times. V and J are TRBV6-6 and TRBJ1-6; 8 bases are shared with TRBD1. The J segment lost 9 bases and the V segment lost 2 bases, leaving 3 bases of the junction unmatched. Germline CDR1 MNHNY, CDR2 SVGAGI (reference sequence). CDR3 length equals 14 residues. The CDR3 loop reads CASSYATGGSPLHF. The CDR3 coding sequence is TGTGCCAGCAGTTACGCCACAGGGGGTTCACCCCTCCACTTT.

Only a few counts were recorded for this clone. The chain joins TRBV6-1 to TRBJ2-1; 10 positions match TRBD1. Germline trimming cut 3 bases from V and 0 bases from J; bases unmatched to any gene: 5. Germline V gives CDR1 MNHNS, CDR2 SASEGT. The length of the CDR3 is 17 residues. The CDR3 region is CASSDPGQGLSYNEQFF. The DNA for the CDR3 is TGTGCCAGCAGTGATCCGGGACAGGGGCTCTCCTACAATGAGCAGTTCTTC.

Ten or more counts support this clone. The chain links TRBV5-1 to TRBJ1-3; 7 bases are shared with TRBD1. CDR1 and CDR2 from the germline V gene are SGHRS and YFSETQ. The length of the CDR3 is 18 residues. With 0 bases clipped from V and 4 bases from J, the junction kept 13 bases outside the gene matches. CDR3 nucleotide sequence: TGCGCCAGCAGCTTGGAATCTAGGGGGCTCGGTTCGGGAAACACCATATATTTT. The encoded protein is CASSLESRGLGSGNTIYF.

This clone has a handful of counts. The chain couples TRBV11-2 to TRBJ1-1; D may be TRBD1 (5 bases). CDR3 size: 13 residues. CDR1 is SGHAT and CDR2 is FQNNGV in the germline V gene. The V gene lost 11 bases and the J gene lost 1 base, with 14 bases spanning the gap. The CDR3 DNA reads as TGTGCCTCTAGGCGTGGGGCGAACACTGAAGCTTTCTTT. It specifies CASRRGANTEAFF. The entire variable domain, with the rest obtained from reference TRBV11-2 and TRBJ1-1, is as follows: EAGVAQSPRYKIIEKRQSVAFWCNPISGHATLYWYQQILGQGPKLLIQFQNNGVVDDSQLPKDRFSAERLKGVDSTLKIQPAKLEDSAVYLCASRRGANTEAFFGQGTRLTVV.

This clone was observed at least ten times. The chain recombines TRBV9 with TRBJ2-7; 12 nucleotides agree with TRBD2. Germline CDR1 and CDR2: SGDLS and YYNGEE. The CDR3 spans 16 residues. With 4 bases clipped from V and 4 bases from J, the junction kept 9 bases outside the gene matches. The CDR3: CASSRRLAGGPYEQYF. CDR3 DNA: TGTGCCAGCAGCCGTCGGCTAGCGGGGGGGCCGTACGAGCAGTACTTC.

This clone was counted at least ten times. The rearrangement uses TRBV7-9 and TRBJ1-2, with no clear D. Deletions cut 4 bases from V and 8 bases from J, with 11 bases between. Per germline, CDR1 SEHNR and CDR2 FQNEAQ (reference sequence). This CDR3 spans 12 amino acids. CDR3 nucleotide sequence: TGTGCCAGCAGCTCCACGGTTCGCGGCTACACCTTC. Protein product: CASSSTVRGYTF.